This T cell receptor beta chain was identified during a study of cytomegalovirus exposure and HLA in healthy donors. Each of the donors was a healthy bone marrow donor. Germline loops: CDR1 SEHNR, CDR2 FQNEAQ (reference sequence). This CDR3 comprises 12 residues. Notes on the study in general: Later analysis suggested most CMV-associated TCR beta chains were HLA-restricted.

PCR used 60 Vbeta primers and 13 Jbeta primers. Per the study methods: In a later analysis, of some 80 million unique beta chains, roughly 11 million appeared in at least two donors. Data came from immunoSEQ multiplex PCR; TCRdb stores just in-frame clones and leaves some out. V and J calls and clone size are copied from that table; D and trimming were computed from the DNA. In the table there are around 150,000 clones, around 60% of which are singletons. In the case of this clone: Its antigen is still unknown.

Sequencing was performed on PBMCs. This sequence joins TRBV7-9 and TRBJ1-1, with 7 bases fitting TRBD1. The clonotype was recovered from a woman between 55 and 75 years old in good health and CMV-seropositive. CDR3 in amino acids: CSTGQTNTEAFF. The CDR3 region has the DNA TGTTCCACGGGACAGACCAACACTGAAGCTTTCTTT.